A single TCR beta chain is shown here with its context. The antigen remains unidentified. This sample was taken from a study of T cells in Graves' hyperthyroidism and ophthalmopathy. General study findings and limits: Before onset, by a median of around 6.4 months, the model predicted ophthalmopathy. Expanded thyroid clonotypes (above 0.001) were mostly also found in blood.

For ophthalmopathy patients, the Clinical Activity Score was at least 3 and the NOSPECS grade at least 4; duration was under 3 months. Amplified TCR beta CDR3 regions came from RNA transcripts. The HTBI primer set drove a first-round RT-PCR of the TCR CDR3. TCRdb re-called the multiplex PCR reads with MiXCR, one entry per CDR3 protein. The table includes 300,000 to 400,000 distinct CDR3 sequences, approximately 17% detected once. Germline CDR1 DFQATT, CDR2 SNEGSKA (reference sequence). The CDR3 sequence is 15 residues long. V lost 6 bases to trimming and J lost 1 base; unmatched junction nucleotides: 6.

This TCR came from a man aged 18 to 30 with Graves' ophthalmopathy. Sample: blood. This chain connects TRBV20-1 to TRBJ2-7; 13 bases are shared with TRBD2. The CDR3 sequence is CSATPTSGGSYEQYF. The CDR3 nucleotides are TGCAGTGCCACCCCGACTAGCGGGGGGTCCTACGAGCAGTACTTC.